The 13 T cell receptor beta chains reported below all come from one sample, sequenced in a study of monozygotic twins with cystic fibrosis. The protocol was immunoSEQ multiplex PCR, while the TCRdb copy is restricted to in-frame clones and leaves out a portion. Here the sample spans some 15,000 clones, 85% being singletons. Material for sequencing was blood. The receptors stem from a boy between 5 and 17 years old with cystic fibrosis.

V gene TRBV15 combines with J gene TRBJ2-7, with 8 bases identical to TRBD1. Germline V gene data show CDR1 as LNHNV and CDR2 as YYDKDF (reference sequence). J lost 2 bases, V lost 1 base, and 13 bases had no gene match. The CDR3 contains 18 residues. The CDR3 sequence is CATSRGEAVTGVPYEQYF. As DNA, the CDR3 is TGTGCCACCAGCAGAGGGGAGGCAGTGACAGGGGTCCCCTACGAGCAGTACTTC.

The chain has TRBV18 and TRBJ1-1; 11 positions agree with TRBD1. This CDR3 comprises 15 residues. The germline CDR1 and CDR2 sequences are KGHSH and LQKENI. The V and J ends lost 1 base and 6 bases, in that order; junction bases with no gene match: 4. The CDR3 bases are TGTGCCAGCTCACCACAGGACAGGGGGCTAGCTGAAGCTTTCTTT. Amino acids: CASSPQDRGLAEAFF.

J is TRBJ1-1 and V is TRBV7-9; D unclear. The CDR3 is 12 residues long. V was clipped by 5 bases and J by 2 bases, with 6 bases between them. Germline V gives CDR1 SEHNR, CDR2 FQNEAQ (reference sequence). The CDR3 DNA sequence: TGTGCCAGCAGCCCCCGAAACACTGAAGCTTTCTTT. It translates to CASSPRNTEAFF.

For the CDR3, the DNA is TGTGCCAGCAGCTTTGACAGGCTAGGGCCGGCTTTCTTT. Its protein is CASSFDRLGPAFF. The rearrangement links TRBV7-9 to TRBJ1-1, with D possibly TRBD1 on 6 matching bases. The CDR3 covers 13 residues. V lost 3 bases and J lost 11, with 16 bases in between. Germline loops: CDR1 SEHNR, CDR2 FQNEAQ (reference sequence).

The chain uses TRBV19 and TRBJ2-2, with D possibly being TRBD2 (5 bases). Germline CDR1 LNHDA, CDR2 SQIVND (reference sequence). The CDR3 totals 14 residues. Trimming pared 5 bases from V and 4 bases from J, leaving 11 bases between. The CDR3 DNA follows: TGTGCCAGTAGTGGGAGTTGGTTCACCGGGGAGCTGTTTTTT. Translated, it gives CASSGSWFTGELFF.

V is TRBV20-1 and J is TRBJ1-2; tentatively, D is TRBD1 (5 bases). Germline V lookup: CDR1 DFQATT, CDR2 SNEGSKA (reference sequence). Between the trimmed V and J ends, which lost 7 bases and 7 bases, there was a span of 13 bases. The length of the CDR3 is 11 residues. The CDR3 sequence is CSVAGFGGYTF. For the CDR3, the DNA is TGCAGTGTCGCAGGGTTTGGTGGCTACACCTTC.

The chain employs TRBV5-1 and TRBJ1-1; D is possibly TRBD1 (6 bases). Trimming stripped 5 bases from V and 2 bases from J, with 13 bases between. The CDR3 covers 14 residues. Germline values: CDR1 SGHRS, CDR2 YFSETQ. CDR3 nucleotides: TGCGCCAGCAGACCCGGGACAATAAACACTGAAGCTTTCTTT. Amino acid sequence: CASRPGTINTEAFF. The entire variable domain, with the rest obtained from reference TRBV5-1 and TRBJ1-1, is as follows: KAGVTQTPRYLIKTRGQQVTLSCSPISGHRSVSWYQQTPGQGLQFLFEYFSETQRNKGNFPGRFSGRQFSNSRSEMNVSTLELGDSALYLCASRPGTINTEAFFGQGTRLTVV.

This clone occurred once. V gene TRBV29-1 combines with J gene TRBJ2-3; D is possibly TRBD1 (6 bases). The CDR3 sequence is 15 residues long. The V end lost 1 base, the J end lost 4 bases, and 15 bases lay between the germline ends. Germline CDR1 is SQVTM and CDR2 is ANQGSEA. The CDR3 sequence: CSVEGAAGEADTQYF. The CDR3 nucleotides are TGCAGCGTTGAAGGGGCGGCAGGGGAAGCAGATACGCAGTATTTT.

The gene calls are TRBV7-9 and TRBJ2-1; D possibly matches TRBD1 or TRBD2 (5 bases each). There are 15 residues in the CDR3. Germline CDR1 is SEHNR and CDR2 is FQNEAQ (reference sequence). Trimming removed 1 base at V and 1 base at J, with 8 bases between. CDR3 amino acids: CASSLVGESYNEQFF. Here the CDR3 DNA reads TGTGCCAGCAGCTTAGTGGGGGAATCCTACAATGAGCAGTTCTTC. Combining the CDR3 with reference TRBV7-9 and TRBJ2-1 gives the whole variable domain DTGVSQNPRHKITKRGQNVTFRCDPISEHNRLYWYRQTLGQGPEFLTYFQNEAQLEKSRLLSDRFSAERPKGSFSTLEIQRTEQGDSAMYLCASSLVGESYNEQFFGPGTRLTVL.

The chain couples TRBV6-1 to TRBJ1-1; D ambiguous. Germline-derived CDR1 and CDR2 are MNHNS and SASEGT. The CDR3 runs 15 residues. Trimming shortened V by 6 bases and J by 5 bases, and 19 bases separated the two germline ends. CDR3 DNA: TGTGCCAGCAGCGCCCACAACCCCCCATGGACTGAAGCTTTCTTT. Translating gives CASSAHNPPWTEAFF.

The rearrangement links TRBV7-9 to TRBJ2-3, with D perhaps matching TRBD2 (6 bases). This CDR3 region has 14 residues. Trimming removed 8 bases from V and 4 bases from J, with 16 bases in between. Germline CDR1 and CDR2: SEHNR and FQNEAQ (reference sequence). DNA of the CDR3: TGTGCCAGCCGACTCCACGGGAGTCCAGATACGCAGTATTTT. It specifies CASRLHGSPDTQYF. The whole variable domain, remainder taken from reference TRBV7-9 and TRBJ2-3, is DTGVSQNPRHKITKRGQNVTFRCDPISEHNRLYWYRQTLGQGPEFLTYFQNEAQLEKSRLLSDRFSAERPKGSFSTLEIQRTEQGDSAMYLCASRLHGSPDTQYFGPGTRLTVL.

The rearrangement links TRBV5-5 to TRBJ2-5; D unresolved. CDR1 SGHKS and CDR2 YYEKEE come from the germline V gene (reference sequence). CDR3 length: 12 amino acids. V shed 5 bases and J shed 4 bases, with 9 bases lying between them. The DNA of the CDR3 is TGTGCCAGCAGTTTTCCCCCAGAGACCCAGTACTTC. Protein: CASSFPPETQYF.

The chain carries TRBV19 and TRBJ2-1; D possibly uses TRBD1 or TRBD2 (5 bases each). This CDR3 is 16 amino acids long. Trimming took 1 base from V and 0 from J, leaving 10 bases between them. Germline CDR1 LNHDA, CDR2 SQIVND (reference sequence). Here the CDR3 reads CASSIAGRNSYNEQFF. CDR3 DNA sequence: TGTGCCAGTAGTATAGCGGGACGGAACTCCTACAATGAGCAGTTCTTC.